This passage covers 5 T cell receptor beta chains from one sample sequenced in a study of control samples from healthy donors and cancer patients. TCRdb's copy holds only in-frame clones and misses some; the assay was immunoSEQ multiplex PCR. The sample lists about 160,000 clones; roughly 90% were seen once. The sample taken for sequencing was blood. All receptors come from a man under 40 in good health.

This clone was recorded only once. The rearrangement uses TRBV7-9 and TRBJ2-7; TRBD1 agrees at 7 bases. Germline V gives CDR1 SEHNR, CDR2 FQNEAQ (reference sequence). The V and J ends lost 0 bases and 2 bases, in that order; junction bases with no gene match: 4. The CDR3 is 15 residues long. The CDR3 region has the DNA TGTGCCAGCAGCTTAGCAGGGACAGTAGCCTACGAGCAGTACTTC. It codes for CASSLAGTVAYEQYF.

The chain has TRBV7-6 and TRBJ2-1; no definite D call. CDR1 SGHVS and CDR2 FNYEAQ come from the germline V gene. CDR3 length equals 16 residues. The V end lost 5 bases, the J end lost 0 bases, and 14 bases lay between the germline ends. Here the CDR3 reads CASSQPTPRSYNEQFF. The CDR3 nucleotides read TGTGCCAGCAGCCAACCGACTCCGCGCTCCTACAATGAGCAGTTCTTC.

The chain is built from TRBV10-2 and TRBJ2-5, with D possibly being TRBD1 or TRBD2 (5 bases each). Deletions cut 11 bases from V and 5 bases from J, with 18 bases between. Germline V gene sequence: CDR1 WSHSY, CDR2 SAAADI. The CDR3 covers 13 residues. The CDR3 DNA reads TGCGCCTGCCGGGACCCCCAACCTGAGACCCAGTACTTC. Translating it yields CACRDPQPETQYF.

The chain is built from TRBV7-3 and TRBJ2-2, with 9 bases that match TRBD1. The CDR3 loop spans 16 amino acids. Germline V CDR1 and CDR2: SGHTA, FQGTGA. V lost 1 base, J lost 6 bases, and 6 bases stayed unmatched. This CDR3 is CASSLMGQGFAGELFF. The CDR3 nucleotides read TGTGCCAGCAGCTTAATGGGACAGGGCTTTGCCGGGGAGCTGTTTTTT.

The chain recombines TRBV18 with TRBJ1-3; D remains unclear. The CDR3 covers 12 residues. CDR1 KGHSH and CDR2 LQKENI come from the germline V gene. The germline V and J ends were trimmed by 8 bases and 1 base, with 6 bases remaining between them. The CDR3 reads CASVQSGNTIYF. The CDR3 nucleotides read TGTGCCAGCGTCCAATCTGGAAACACCATATATTTT.